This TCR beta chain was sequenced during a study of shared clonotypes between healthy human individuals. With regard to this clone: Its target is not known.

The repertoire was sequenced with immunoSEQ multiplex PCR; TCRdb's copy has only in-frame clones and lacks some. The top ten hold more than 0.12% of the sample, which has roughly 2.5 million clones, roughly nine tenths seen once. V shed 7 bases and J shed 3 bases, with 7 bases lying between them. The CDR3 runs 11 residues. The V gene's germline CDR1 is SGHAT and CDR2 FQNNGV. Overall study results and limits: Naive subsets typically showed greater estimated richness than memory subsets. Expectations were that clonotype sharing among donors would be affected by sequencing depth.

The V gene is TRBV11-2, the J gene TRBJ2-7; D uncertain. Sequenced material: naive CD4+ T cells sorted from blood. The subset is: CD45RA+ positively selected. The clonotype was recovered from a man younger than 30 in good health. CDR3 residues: CASTQIYEQYF. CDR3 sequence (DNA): TGTGCCAGCACCCAAATCTACGAGCAGTACTTC.